This is a list of T cell receptor beta chains from one sample in a study of T-cell reconstitution after alpha-beta-depleted transplantation in children. TCRdb itself ran the PCR reads through MiXCR, one entry per CDR3 protein. The sample yields about 58,000 distinct CDR3 sequences, 40% to 45% seen once. The specimen comprised PBMCs, mostly from graft donor cells, sampled 360 days after TCRalphabeta/CD19-depleted stem cell transplant. Receptor source: a male patient aged 10-17 years who had a stem cell transplant for acute lymphoblastic leukemia, so the T cells may come from the graft donor. The CDR3 runs from the conserved cysteine through the conserved F or W. Fields, in order: clone size, D gene, J gene, V gene, CDR3 protein, CDR3 DNA. The D gene is left open where the match is weak. Clone size appears in some rows only: once, few, many, or a class for an expanded clone.

>-|TRBD2|TRBJ2-5|TRBV29-1
CSAGGTSTTQGETQYF
TGCAGCGCGGGGGGGACTAGCACAACCCAGGGGGAGACCCAGTACTTC
>-|-|TRBJ1-1|TRBV18
CASSPAGMDAFF
TGTGCCAGCTCACCAGCAGGGATGGATGCTTTCTTT
>-|TRBD2|TRBJ2-1|TRBV11-2
CASSSGLAGEGEQFF
TGTGCCAGCAGCTCGGGACTAGCGGGAGAGGGTGAGCAGTTCTTC
>-|TRBD2|TRBJ2-7|TRBV5-1
CASSPWGLDGLVGGEQYF
TGCGCCAGCTCACCGTGGGGACTAGATGGATTAGTGGGGGGTGAGCAGTACTTC
>-|-|TRBJ2-1|TRBV24-1
CATSDPGNNEQFF
TGTGCCACCAGTGATCCTGGTAACAATGAGCAGTTCTTC
>-|TRBD1|TRBJ2-2|TRBV12-3/TRBV12-4
CASSSSGQLTGELFF
TGTGCCAGCAGTTCCTCGGGACAGTTAACCGGGGAGCTGTTTTTT
>-|-|TRBJ2-4|TRBV2
CATNPWQERNIQYF
TGTGCCACCAACCCTTGGCAGGAAAGAAACATTCAGTACTTC
>few|-|TRBJ1-1|TRBV7-8
CASSLGGGRRRNTEAFF
TGTGCCAGCAGCTTAGGGGGGGGGCGTCGGAGGAACACTGAAGCTTTCTTT
>few|TRBD1|TRBJ1-5|TRBV20-1
CSAMVTGGDQPQHF
TGCAGTGCTATGGTAACAGGGGGCGATCAGCCCCAGCATTTT
>many|TRBD1|TRBJ1-4|TRBV20-1
CSARTGEGEKLFF
TGCAGTGCCCGGACAGGGGAAGGAGAAAAACTGTTTTTT
>-|-|TRBJ2-7|TRBV14
CASSRTSYEQYF
TGTGCCAGCAGCCGGACCTCATACGAGCAGTACTTC
>-|-|TRBJ1-1|TRBV11-2
CASSPNPRWAMINTEAFF
TGTGCCAGCAGCCCCAACCCCCGCTGGGCAATGATAAACACTGAAGCTTTCTTT
>once|TRBD2|TRBJ2-1|TRBV3-1
CASSPSSGRRNEQFF
TGTGCCAGCAGTCCTTCTAGCGGGAGGCGTAATGAGCAGTTCTTC
>-|TRBD1|TRBJ2-2|TRBV10-3
CAAGQGIGELFF
TGTGCCGCGGGACAGGGGATCGGGGAGCTGTTTTTT
>-|TRBD2|TRBJ2-1|TRBV27
CASSSRGLAGGQFF
TGTGCCAGCAGTTCCAGGGGGTTAGCGGGAGGGCAGTTCTTC
>-|TRBD2|TRBJ2-7|TRBV20-1
CSARASGSPSEQYF
TGCAGTGCTAGAGCTAGCGGGAGTCCCTCCGAGCAGTACTTC